This T cell receptor (beta chain) was identified in a study of T-cell reconstitution after alpha-beta-depleted transplantation in children (TCRdb year 2016). Background on the whole study: The study quantitatively tracked T-cell immune reconstitution after TCRalphabeta/CD19-depleted allogeneic hematopoietic cell transplantation in children using TCR repertoire profiling.

Broader findings and caveats from the paper: In some patients, high TCRbeta diversity at day 60 was attributed to recipient T cells and intrathymic progenitors that had survived conditioning. About two months after transplant, the apparently early recovery of alphabetaT-cell counts reportedly depended on just several hundred clones that had expanded rapidly and came from non-depleted graft cells. Over the following months the frequencies of hyperexpanded clones went down, and after one year T-cell counts and TCRbeta diversity were mostly credited to newly produced T cells.

This clonotype was recorded a few times. Its antigen target is currently unknown. One base away there is no much larger clone; base qualities are not given. V is trimmed back by 4 bases and J by 0 bases, and the junction contains 2 bases that no gene match accounts for. The germline V gene (reference sequence) gives CDR1 as GTSNPN and CDR2 as SVGIG. The CDR3 spans 14 residues, from the cysteine through the phenylalanine. Solely the CDR3 DNA is kept, with 42 bases framed from the first base. The sample's treatment or condition label, in plain terms: allogeneic hematopoietic cell transplantation with graft depleted of TCRalphabeta T cells and CD19 B cells. The children who served as transplant recipients had been given grafts of TCRalphabeta/CD19-depleted allogeneic hematopoietic cells. To prepare the library, PCR was applied. The listed sequencing device is Illumina HiSeq 2500. Molecular barcoding was employed in the preparation of TCR libraries, with unique molecular identifiers being used to normalize TCRbeta repertoire quantification. The raw public data were reprocessed by TCRdb itself: fastp quality trimming at Q25, MiXCR clonotype calling, in-frame beta chains only. When rows share a CDR3 protein, they turn into one entry using the most common DNA and genes. The sample table lists 130,000 or so distinct CDR3 sequences, around a tenth of them with a count of one. About 24% of the sample comes from the top ten.

The input for sequencing was PBMCs, mostly from graft donor cells, taken 180 days after TCRalphabeta/CD19-depleted stem cell transplant. In this chain, TRBV30 is recombined with TRBJ1-3; 8 nucleotides in the junction match TRBD1. The receptor was derived from a girl in the first two years of life who had a stem cell transplant for combined immunodeficiency, so the T cells may come from the graft donor. The CDR3 sequence is CAWTQGASGNTIYF. The DNA sequence is TGTGCCTGGACCCAGGGGGCCTCTGGAAACACCATATATTTT.